One TCR beta chain is described in this entry. Its cognate antigen is unknown. Other DNA sequences from this sample encode an identical CDR3 as well. The source of the sample is a study of cytomegalovirus exposure and HLA in healthy donors. Notes on the study in general: Analysis was carried out at a later point, and it linked a missense DCLRE1C variant to TCR beta V- and J-gene trimming.

The V gene's germline CDR1 is SGHTA and CDR2 FQGNSA. V shed 6 bases and J shed 5 bases, with 17 bases lying between them. The CDR3 sequence is 15 residues long. The PCR ran on 60 Vbeta and 13 Jbeta primers. Clones were sequenced by immunoSEQ multiplex PCR, and TCRdb holds only the in-frame ones, with some missing. The sample has 190,000 or so clones, about 83% seen once; the top ten hold roughly 10%. This sequence joins TRBV7-2 and TRBJ2-1; a weak D match, TRBD1 (6 bases). The receptor's source is a woman aged 45 to 65 in good health and CMV-seropositive. The sequencing input was PBMCs. CDR3 in amino acids: CASRDRGLTHNEQFF. CDR3 coding DNA: TGTGCCAGCAGGGACAGAGGGTTGACACACAATGAGCAGTTCTTC.